The 28 T cell receptor beta chains listed next were all sequenced from one sample in a study of T cell responses to AZD1222 COVID-19 vaccine. The assay was immunoSEQ multiplex PCR, and TCRdb's table has in-frame clones only and misses some. The top ten hold 3.5% to 5% of the sample, which has 120,000 or so clones, around 92% seen once. The specimen comprised peripheral blood, sampled on day 0 of AZD1222 vaccination. The receptors were gathered from an adult in good health.

The chain recombines TRBV12-3 or TRBV12-4 with TRBJ1-1; TRBD1 aligns across 9 bases. The CDR3 length is 13 residues. J gave up 1 base and V 7 bases, and 1 base lay outside the gene matches. The CDR3 sequence is CASTGQGNTEAFF. The DNA of the CDR3 is TGTGCCAGCACGGGACAGGGGAACACTGAAGCTTTCTTT.

CDR3 sequence (DNA): TGTGCCAGCAAGGGGGGGAGGGGTGTTTACACTGAAGCTTTCTTT. Translated, it gives CASKGGRGVYTEAFF. The chain joins TRBV25-1 to TRBJ1-1, with a possible D match to TRBD1 (6 bases). V lost 7 bases and J lost 3, with 18 bases in between. CDR3 length: 15 amino acids. In germline, CDR1 is MGHDK, CDR2 SYGVNS. Full variable domain (outside the CDR3, taken from reference TRBV25-1 and TRBJ1-1): EADIYQTPRYLVIGTGKKITLECSQTMGHDKMYWYQQDPGMELHLIHYSYGVNSTEKGDLSSESTVSRIRTEHFPLTLESARPSHTSQYLCASKGGRGVYTEAFFGQGTRLTVV.

The chain recombines TRBV19 with TRBJ2-7; possibly TRBD2 for D (6 bases). This CDR3 region has 14 residues. The ends were cut back, 4 bases at V and 2 bases at J, with 12 bases in the middle. Germline values: CDR1 LNHDA, CDR2 SQIVND (reference sequence). CDR3 sequence (DNA): TGTGCCAGTAGTACCCGGGACTTTACCTACGAGCAGTACTTC. Protein: CASSTRDFTYEQYF.

The chain's CDR3 is CASSSLFGIDRDGYTF. CDR3 in DNA: TGTGCCAGCAGCTCCTTATTTGGAATAGACAGGGACGGCTACACCTTC. This chain uses TRBV7-9 with TRBJ1-2; TRBD1 aligns across 7 bases. Trimming took 4 bases from V and 8 from J; bases not matched to a gene: 16. This CDR3 is built from 16 residues. Germline V gives CDR1 SEHNR, CDR2 FQNEAQ (reference sequence).

The chain carries TRBV18 and TRBJ2-1; tentative D call: TRBD2 (5 bases). V was clipped by 0 bases and J by 6 bases, with 18 bases between them. The CDR3 covers 17 residues. Germline V gene data show CDR1 as KGHSH and CDR2 as LQKENI. Here the CDR3 DNA reads TGTGCCAGCTCACCACCTCTTCTAGCCAACGTACCCAATGAGCAGTTCTTC. This encodes CASSPPLLANVPNEQFF.

This clone was seen just once. V and J are TRBV19 and TRBJ2-2; D is unclear. The CDR3 spans 16 residues. V was pared by 2 bases and J by 0 bases, with 10 bases between. Germline CDR1 LNHDA, CDR2 SQIVND (reference sequence). The CDR3 DNA reads TGTGCCAGTAGTATACGGCGGACCACGAACACCGGGGAGCTGTTTTTT. Translation gives CASSIRRTTNTGELFF.

The CDR3 loop reads CASSFPGNTIYF. The DNA for the CDR3 is TGTGCCAGCAGCTTTCCAGGAAACACCATATATTTT. The chain recombines TRBV6-5 with TRBJ1-3, with no clear D. The V end lost 6 bases, the J end lost 4 bases, and 7 bases lay between the germline ends. CDR3 length: 12 residues. Germline V lookup: CDR1 MNHEY, CDR2 SVGAGI.

This chain joins TRBV4-1 and TRBJ2-3; D perhaps matches TRBD2 (6 bases). The CDR3 contains 15 residues. Trimming cost V 1 base and J 1 base, with 9 bases left between them. Germline CDR1 MGHRA, CDR2 YSYEKL. For the CDR3, the DNA is TGCGCCAGCAGCCAAGGGCCGGGAGGCACAGATACGCAGTATTTT. Translated: CASSQGPGGTDTQYF.

This clone was seen just once. The chain links TRBV30 to TRBJ2-1; 7 nucleotides agree with TRBD1. The CDR3 runs to 12 residues. With V trimmed by 3 bases and J by 8 bases, 4 bases remained unmatched. The V gene's germline CDR1 is GTSNPN and CDR2 SVGIG (reference sequence). CDR3 loop: CAWRPQGDEQFF. CDR3 bases: TGTGCCTGGAGGCCCCAGGGGGATGAGCAGTTCTTC.

The chain carries TRBV7-9 and TRBJ1-6, with a weak D call TRBD1 (5 bases). CDR1 and CDR2 (germline): SEHNR, FQNEAQ (reference sequence). The CDR3 has 16 amino acids. The ends were cut back, 2 bases at V and 7 bases at J, with 15 bases in the middle. The CDR3 reads CASSLWGGRDNSPLHF. The CDR3 DNA reads as TGTGCCAGCAGCTTATGGGGAGGGAGGGACAATTCACCCCTCCACTTT.

This chain joins TRBV5-6 and TRBJ1-3; no clear D gene. The CDR3 totals 15 residues. The V end was cut by 0 bases, the J end by 0 bases, with 7 bases between. Germline loops: CDR1 SGHDT, CDR2 YYEEEE. The CDR3 loop reads CASSLARYSGNTIYF. The CDR3 region has the DNA TGTGCCAGCAGCTTGGCCCGGTACTCTGGAAACACCATATATTTT.

V and J are TRBV13 and TRBJ2-7; tentatively, D is TRBD2 (5 bases). Trimming cost V 1 base and J 6 bases, with 7 bases left between them. The CDR3 totals 12 residues. The germline V gene encodes CDR1 PRHDT and CDR2 FYEKMQ (reference sequence). As DNA, the CDR3 is TGTGCCAGCAGCTTAGCGGGATTCGAGCAGTACTTC. It codes for CASSLAGFEQYF.

This chain joins TRBV19 and TRBJ2-2, with 8 positions matching TRBD2. Germline V gives CDR1 LNHDA, CDR2 SQIVND (reference sequence). Losses at the gene ends were 3 bases for V and 5 bases for J; bases not matched to a gene: 8. The CDR3 totals 16 residues. The CDR3 protein is CASSINREGWTGELFF. Here the CDR3 DNA reads TGTGCCAGTAGTATTAATCGGGAGGGGTGGACCGGGGAGCTGTTTTTT.

J is TRBJ2-5 and V is TRBV29-1; the D gene is possibly TRBD1 (5 bases). The V end lost 7 bases, the J end lost 10 bases, and 22 bases lay between the germline ends. Germline V gene sequence: CDR1 SQVTM, CDR2 ANQGSEA. This CDR3 contains 13 residues. Here the CDR3 reads CSGRATAPGHQYF. The CDR3 bases are TGCAGCGGACGCGCTACAGCGCCCGGACACCAGTACTTC.

The chain links TRBV9 to TRBJ2-2, with TRBD1 matching over 9 bases. Trimming removed 3 bases from V and 4 bases from J; junction bases left unmatched: 4. CDR3 length: 15 residues. Germline V gene sequence: CDR1 SGDLS, CDR2 YYNGEE. CDR3: CASSAGQGFTGELFF. The CDR3 DNA follows: TGTGCCAGCAGCGCTGGACAGGGGTTCACCGGGGAGCTGTTTTTT.

The chain links TRBV4-2 to TRBJ2-1; TRBD2 matches at 12 bases. Per germline, CDR1 LGHNA and CDR2 YNFKEQ. The CDR3 totals 16 residues. V shed 4 bases and J 6 bases; nucleotides not matched to a gene: 7. CDR3 DNA sequence: TGTGCCAGCAGCCGAACCGGGACTAGCGGGCCCAATGAGCAGTTCTTC. This codes for CASSRTGTSGPNEQFF.

V is TRBV4-2 and J is TRBJ2-5; 8 nucleotides align to TRBD2. Germline trimming cut 1 base from V and 5 bases from J; bases unmatched to any gene: 6. The CDR3 covers 15 residues. Per the germline V gene, CDR1 is LGHNA and CDR2 is YNFKEQ. CDR3 region: CASSQGRGDAETQYF. The CDR3, as DNA: TGTGCCAGCAGCCAAGGGCGGGGGGATGCTGAGACCCAGTACTTC.

V gene TRBV12-3 or TRBV12-4 combines with J gene TRBJ2-6; D unclear. This CDR3 is built from 13 residues. V shed 2 bases and J shed 3 bases, with 2 bases lying between them. The CDR3 spells CASSLRGANVLTF. As DNA, the CDR3 is TGTGCCAGCAGTTTACGTGGGGCCAACGTCCTGACTTTC.

This clone has a handful of counts. The chain combines TRBV24-1 with TRBJ2-1; D uncertain. This CDR3 contains 14 residues. V shed 3 bases and J shed 4 bases, with 9 bases lying between them. CDR1 KGHDR and CDR2 SFDVKD come from the germline V gene. CDR3 sequence: CATSDVGFYNEQFF. The CDR3 DNA follows: TGTGCCACCAGTGATGTGGGATTTTACAATGAGCAGTTCTTC.

The chain couples TRBV30 to TRBJ2-1; no definite D call. Trimming took off 1 base at V and 9 bases at J, with 10 bases between the two ends. CDR1 GTSNPN and CDR2 SVGIG come from the germline V gene (reference sequence). The CDR3 is 12 residues long. CDR3: CAWSGTMAEQFF. As DNA, the CDR3 is TGTGCCTGGAGTGGAACCATGGCTGAGCAGTTCTTC.

As DNA, the CDR3 is TGTGCCAGTGCAGGGTATCCGAACGGGGAGCTGTTTTTT. Protein: CASAGYPNGELFF. The chain joins TRBV19 to TRBJ2-2, with TRBD1 as a possible D gene (5 bases). The CDR3 consists of 13 residues. Germline CDR1 and CDR2: LNHDA and SQIVND (reference sequence). Deletions cut 8 bases from V and 7 bases from J, with 14 bases between.

This chain uses TRBV27 with TRBJ2-2; D is unclear. Germline V gene sequence: CDR1 MNHEY, CDR2 SMNVEV (reference sequence). Trimming stripped 6 bases from V and 0 bases from J, with 8 bases between. CDR3 length: 14 amino acids. CDR3 nucleotides: TGTGCCAGCAGCCCGATGGCGAACACCGGGGAGCTGTTTTTT. Its protein product is CASSPMANTGELFF.

This clone has a single count. This chain connects TRBV2 to TRBJ1-3, with D hard to call. Deletions cut 6 bases from V and 0 bases from J, with 12 bases between. The CDR3 length is 15 residues. CDR1 SNHLY and CDR2 FYNNEI come from the germline V gene. The CDR3 sequence is CASSGRLNSGNTIYF. DNA for the CDR3: TGTGCCAGCAGCGGCCGTCTTAACTCTGGAAACACCATATATTTT. Based on the CDR3 plus reference TRBV2 and TRBJ1-3, the full variable domain is EPEVTQTPSHQVTQMGQEVILRCVPISNHLYFYWYRQILGQKVEFLVSFYNNEISEKSEIFDDQFSVERPDGSNFTLKIRSTKLEDSAMYFCASSGRLNSGNTIYFGEGSWLTVV.

This chain links TRBV5-1 with TRBJ2-2; D unclear. The V end was cut by 0 bases, the J end by 5 bases, with 5 bases between. This CDR3 has 13 residues. CDR1 and CDR2 from the germline V gene are SGHRS and YFSETQ. This CDR3 is CASSLALTGELFF. In DNA form, the CDR3 reads TGCGCCAGCAGCTTGGCCTTGACCGGGGAGCTGTTTTTT.

V and J are TRBV7-9 and TRBJ1-4, with TRBD1 matching 9 bases. Germline lookup yields CDR1 SEHNR and CDR2 FQNEAQ (reference sequence). V trimming: 5 bases; J trimming: 5 bases; junction bases outside the gene matches: 6. The CDR3 is 15 residues long. The CDR3 loop is CASSGRTGANEKLFF. CDR3 nucleotides: TGTGCCAGCAGCGGACGGACAGGGGCAAATGAAAAACTGTTTTTT.

The V call is TRBV28, the J call TRBJ1-1; D is possibly TRBD1 (5 bases). The ends were cut back, 7 bases at V and 4 bases at J, with 13 bases in the middle. The CDR3 has 13 residues. Germline assignment: CDR1 MDHEN and CDR2 SYDVKM. CDR3 sequence reads: CASTWAGRTEAFF. The DNA of the CDR3 is TGTGCCAGCACTTGGGCAGGGCGCACTGAAGCTTTCTTT.

The chain joins TRBV12-3 or TRBV12-4 to TRBJ1-6; 7 nucleotides line up with TRBD1. V was pared by 6 bases and J by 8 bases, with 4 bases of the junction left unmatched. The length of the CDR3 is 13 residues. The CDR3 region has the DNA TGTGCCAGCAGGCCACAGGGGTATTCACCCCTCCACTTT. It specifies CASRPQGYSPLHF.

This sequence joins TRBV7-9 and TRBJ2-7; D call uncertain. Germline CDR1 reads SEHNR; CDR2 reads FQNEAQ (reference sequence). The CDR3 extends over 13 amino acids. V lost 3 bases to trimming and J lost 5 bases, with 11 bases between them. This CDR3 reads CASSFYGENEQYF. The CDR3 DNA is TGTGCCAGCAGCTTCTACGGTGAGAACGAGCAGTACTTC.